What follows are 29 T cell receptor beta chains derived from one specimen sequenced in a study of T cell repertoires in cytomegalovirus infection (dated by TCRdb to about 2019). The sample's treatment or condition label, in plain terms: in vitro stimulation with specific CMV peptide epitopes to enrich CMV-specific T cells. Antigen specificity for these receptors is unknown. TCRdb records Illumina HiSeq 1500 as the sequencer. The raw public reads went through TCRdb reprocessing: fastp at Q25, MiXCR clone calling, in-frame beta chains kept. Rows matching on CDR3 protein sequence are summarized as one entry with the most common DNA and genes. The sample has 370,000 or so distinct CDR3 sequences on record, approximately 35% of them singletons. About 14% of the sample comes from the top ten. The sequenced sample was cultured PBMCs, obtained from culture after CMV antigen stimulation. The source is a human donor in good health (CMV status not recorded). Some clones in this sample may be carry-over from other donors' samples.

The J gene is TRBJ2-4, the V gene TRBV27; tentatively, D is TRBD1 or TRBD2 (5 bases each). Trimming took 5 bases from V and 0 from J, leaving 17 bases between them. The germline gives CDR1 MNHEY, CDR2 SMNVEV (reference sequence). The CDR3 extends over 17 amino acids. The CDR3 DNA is TGTGCCAGCAGTGCCCGGGACCCCACACGAGCCAAAAACATTCAGTACTTC. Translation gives CASSARDPTRAKNIQYF.

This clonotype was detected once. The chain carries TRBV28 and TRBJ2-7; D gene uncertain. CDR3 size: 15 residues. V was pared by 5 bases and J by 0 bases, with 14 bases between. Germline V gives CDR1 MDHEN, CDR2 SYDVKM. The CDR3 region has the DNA TGTGCCAGCAGTCCTTTGACCGTAGCCTCCTACGAGCAGTACGTC. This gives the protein CASSPLTVASYEQYV.

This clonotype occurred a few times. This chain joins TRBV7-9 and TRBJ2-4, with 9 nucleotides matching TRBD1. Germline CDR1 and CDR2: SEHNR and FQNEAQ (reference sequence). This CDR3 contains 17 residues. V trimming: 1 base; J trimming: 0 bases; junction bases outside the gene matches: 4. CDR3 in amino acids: CASSLGGQGQAKNIQYF. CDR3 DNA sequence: TGTGCCAGCAGCTTAGGGGGACAGGGCCAAGCCAAAAACATTCAGTACTTC. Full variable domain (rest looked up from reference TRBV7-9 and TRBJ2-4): DTGVSQNPRHKITKRGQNVTFRCDPISEHNRLYWYRQTLGQGPEFLTYFQNEAQLEKSRLLSDRFSAERPKGSFSTLEIQRTEQGDSAMYLCASSLGGQGQAKNIQYFGAGTRLSVL.

CDR3 nucleotide sequence: TGTGCCAGCCAGCGGAACACTGAAGCTTTCTTT. This translates into CASQRNTEAFF. V and J are TRBV25-1 and TRBJ1-1; unclear D gene. Germline V gene data show CDR1 as MGHDK and CDR2 as SYGVNS. V was cut by 8 bases and J by 1 base, with 5 bases left in between. This CDR3 contains 11 residues.

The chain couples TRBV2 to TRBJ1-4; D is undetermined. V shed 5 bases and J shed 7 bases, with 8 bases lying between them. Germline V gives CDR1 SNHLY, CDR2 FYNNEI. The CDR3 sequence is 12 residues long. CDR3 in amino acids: CASSPLSEKLFF. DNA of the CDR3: TGTGCCAGCAGTCCCCTGAGTGAAAAACTGTTTTTT.

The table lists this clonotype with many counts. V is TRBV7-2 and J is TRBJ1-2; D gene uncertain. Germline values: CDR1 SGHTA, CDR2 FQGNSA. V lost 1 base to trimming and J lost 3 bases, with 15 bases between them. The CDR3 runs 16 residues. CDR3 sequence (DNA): TGTGCCAGCAGCTTAGGAGGATCGGGGTCTTACTATGGCTACACCTTC. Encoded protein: CASSLGGSGSYYGYTF.

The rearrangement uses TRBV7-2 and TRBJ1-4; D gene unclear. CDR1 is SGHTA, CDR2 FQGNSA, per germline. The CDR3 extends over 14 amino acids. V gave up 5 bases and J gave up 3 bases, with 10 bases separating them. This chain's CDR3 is CASSRTDSNEKLFF. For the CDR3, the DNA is TGTGCCAGCAGCCGAACGGATTCTAATGAAAAACTGTTTTTT.

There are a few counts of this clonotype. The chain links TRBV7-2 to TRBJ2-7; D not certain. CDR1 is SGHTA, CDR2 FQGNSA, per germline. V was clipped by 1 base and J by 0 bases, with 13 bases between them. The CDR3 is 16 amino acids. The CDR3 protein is CASSLGVFRNSYEQYF. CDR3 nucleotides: TGTGCCAGCAGCTTAGGGGTTTTTAGGAACTCCTACGAGCAGTACTTC.

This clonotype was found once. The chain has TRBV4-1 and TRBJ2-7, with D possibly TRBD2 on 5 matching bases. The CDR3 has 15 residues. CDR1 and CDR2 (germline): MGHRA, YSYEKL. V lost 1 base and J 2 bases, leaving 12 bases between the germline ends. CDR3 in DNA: TGCGCCAGCAGCCAAGGGCCCATGGGAGCCTACGAGCAGTACGTC. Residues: CASSQGPMGAYEQYV.

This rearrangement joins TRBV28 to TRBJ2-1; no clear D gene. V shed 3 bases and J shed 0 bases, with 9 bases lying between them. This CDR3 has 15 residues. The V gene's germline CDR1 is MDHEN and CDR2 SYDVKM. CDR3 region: CASSLRRFSYNEQFF. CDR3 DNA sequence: TGTGCCAGCAGTTTGCGCAGATTCTCCTACAATGAGCAGTTCTTC.

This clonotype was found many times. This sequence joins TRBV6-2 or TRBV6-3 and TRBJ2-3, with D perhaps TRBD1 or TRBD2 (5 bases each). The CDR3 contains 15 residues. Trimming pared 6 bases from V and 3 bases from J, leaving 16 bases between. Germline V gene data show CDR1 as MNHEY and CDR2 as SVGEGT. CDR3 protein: CASSAPGQGTDTQYF. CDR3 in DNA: TGTGCCAGCAGCGCCCCGGGGCAGGGTACAGATACGCAGTATTTT.

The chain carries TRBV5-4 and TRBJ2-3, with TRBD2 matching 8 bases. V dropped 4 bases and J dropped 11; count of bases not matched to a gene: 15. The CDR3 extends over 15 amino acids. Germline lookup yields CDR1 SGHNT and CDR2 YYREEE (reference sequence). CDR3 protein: CASSHRALAEGKQYF. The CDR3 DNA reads TGTGCCAGCAGCCACAGGGCACTAGCGGAGGGCAAGCAGTATTTT.

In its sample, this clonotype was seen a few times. Written as DNA, the CDR3 is TGTGCCAGCCTTGCAGAAGGACAACTCTATGGCTACACCTTC. Protein product: CASLAEGQLYGYTF. The chain couples TRBV5-6 to TRBJ1-2, with a possible D match to TRBD1 (5 bases). With 7 bases removed from V and 4 bases from J, the gap between germline ends came to 17 bases. Germline V gene lookup returns CDR1 SGHDT and CDR2 YYEEEE. CDR3 length equals 14 residues.

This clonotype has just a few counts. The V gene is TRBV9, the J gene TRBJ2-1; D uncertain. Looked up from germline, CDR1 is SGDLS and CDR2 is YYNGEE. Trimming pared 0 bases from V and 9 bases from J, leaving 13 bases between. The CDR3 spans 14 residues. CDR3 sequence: CASSVVGRNSEQFF. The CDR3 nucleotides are TGTGCCAGCAGCGTAGTTGGCAGAAACAGTGAGCAGTTCTTC.

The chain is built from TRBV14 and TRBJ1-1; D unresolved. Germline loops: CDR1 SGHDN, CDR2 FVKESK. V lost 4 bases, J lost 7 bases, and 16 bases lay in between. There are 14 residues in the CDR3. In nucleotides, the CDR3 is TGTGCCAGCAGCCCTGCGGATAGGTGGGTTGAAGCTTTCTTT. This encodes CASSPADRWVEAFF.

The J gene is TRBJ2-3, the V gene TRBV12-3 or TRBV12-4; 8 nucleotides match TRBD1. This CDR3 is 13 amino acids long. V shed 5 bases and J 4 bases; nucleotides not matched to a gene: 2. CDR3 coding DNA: TGTGCCAGCAGTCTGGGACAGGCAGATACGCAGTATTTT. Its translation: CASSLGQADTQYF.

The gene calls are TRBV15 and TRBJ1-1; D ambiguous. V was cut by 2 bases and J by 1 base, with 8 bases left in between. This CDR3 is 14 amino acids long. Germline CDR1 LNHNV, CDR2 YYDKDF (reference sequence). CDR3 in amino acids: CATSRPIENTEAFF. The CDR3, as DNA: TGTGCCACCAGCAGACCTATCGAGAACACTGAAGCTTTCTTT.

The DNA for the CDR3 is TGTGCCAGCAGTTCCCGGGACAGGGCCGATTCACCCCTCCACTTT. Its translation is CASSSRDRADSPLHF. The V call is TRBV27, the J call TRBJ1-6; 9 nucleotides match TRBD1. CDR1 MNHEY and CDR2 SMNVEV come from the germline V gene (reference sequence). The junction had 6 bases not matched to a gene; V was cut back by 4 bases and J by 8 bases. There are 15 residues in the CDR3.

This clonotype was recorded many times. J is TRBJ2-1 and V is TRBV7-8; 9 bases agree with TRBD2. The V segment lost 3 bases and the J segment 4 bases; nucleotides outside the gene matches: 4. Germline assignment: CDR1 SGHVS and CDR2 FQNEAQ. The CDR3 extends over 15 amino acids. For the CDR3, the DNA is TGTGCCAGCAGCTTGATAGCGGGAGCGTACAATGAGCAGTTCTTC. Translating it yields CASSLIAGAYNEQFF.

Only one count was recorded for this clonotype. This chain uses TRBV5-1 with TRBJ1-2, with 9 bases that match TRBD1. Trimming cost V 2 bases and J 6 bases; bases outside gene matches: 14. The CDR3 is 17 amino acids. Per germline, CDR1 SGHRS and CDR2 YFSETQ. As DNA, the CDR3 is TGCGCCAGCAGCTTACAGACAGGGGGAATCTCAGGAAATGGCTACACCTTC. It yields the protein CASSLQTGGISGNGYTF.

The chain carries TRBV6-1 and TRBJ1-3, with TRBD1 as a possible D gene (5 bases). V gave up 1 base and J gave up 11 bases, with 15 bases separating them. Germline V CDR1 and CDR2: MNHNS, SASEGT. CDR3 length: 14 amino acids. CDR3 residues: CASSEEPSWGAIYF. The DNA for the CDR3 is TGTGCCAGCAGTGAAGAGCCGTCGTGGGGCGCCATATATTTT.

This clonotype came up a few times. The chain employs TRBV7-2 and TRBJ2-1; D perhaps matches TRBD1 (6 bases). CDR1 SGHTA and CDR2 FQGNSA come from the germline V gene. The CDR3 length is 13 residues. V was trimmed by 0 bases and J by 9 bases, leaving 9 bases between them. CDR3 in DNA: TGTGCCAGCAGCTTAGCACAGGGTATTGAGCAGTTCTTC. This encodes CASSLAQGIEQFF.

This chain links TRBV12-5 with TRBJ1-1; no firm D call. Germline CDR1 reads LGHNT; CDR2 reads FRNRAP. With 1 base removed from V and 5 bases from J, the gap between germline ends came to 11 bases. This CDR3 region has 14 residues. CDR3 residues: CASGLDLERTEAFF. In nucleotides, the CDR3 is TGTGCTAGTGGTTTGGACCTTGAGAGAACTGAAGCTTTCTTT.

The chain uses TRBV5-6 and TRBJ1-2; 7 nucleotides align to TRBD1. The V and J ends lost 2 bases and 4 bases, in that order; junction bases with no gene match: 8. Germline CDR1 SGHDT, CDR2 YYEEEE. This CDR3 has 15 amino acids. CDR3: CASSLLDRSGYGYTF. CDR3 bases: TGTGCCAGCAGCTTATTGGACAGGAGTGGCTATGGCTACACCTTC.

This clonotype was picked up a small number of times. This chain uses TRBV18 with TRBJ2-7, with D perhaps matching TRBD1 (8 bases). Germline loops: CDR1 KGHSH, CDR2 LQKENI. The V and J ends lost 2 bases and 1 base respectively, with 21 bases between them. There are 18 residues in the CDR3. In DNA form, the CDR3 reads TGTGCCAGCTCACCAACGAGACAGGGGTTGGGAGGGTCCTACGAGCAGTACTTC. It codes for CASSPTRQGLGGSYEQYF.

The CDR3 is CASRLPGTPGGRGEQFF. Written as DNA, the CDR3 is TGTGCCAGCAGATTACCCGGGACTCCGGGAGGTCGCGGTGAGCAGTTCTTC. The chain joins TRBV7-2 to TRBJ2-1; TRBD2 matches 7 bases. CDR1 is SGHTA, CDR2 FQGNSA, per germline. The CDR3 runs 17 residues. After removal of 6 bases from V and 9 bases from J, the junction contained 20 bases not matched to a gene.

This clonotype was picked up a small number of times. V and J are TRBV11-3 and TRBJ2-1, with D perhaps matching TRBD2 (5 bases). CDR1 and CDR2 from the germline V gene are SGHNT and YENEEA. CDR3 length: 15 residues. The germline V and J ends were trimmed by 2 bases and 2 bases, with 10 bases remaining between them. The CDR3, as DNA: TGTGCCAGCAGCTTAAATCTCGGGGCCTACAATGAGCAGTTCTTC. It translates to CASSLNLGAYNEQFF. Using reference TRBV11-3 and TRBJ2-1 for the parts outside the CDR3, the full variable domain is EAGVVQSPRYKIIEKKQPVAFWCNPISGHNTLYWYLQNLGQGPELLIRYENEEAVDDSQLPKDRFSAERLKGVDSTLKIQPAELGDSAVYLCASSLNLGAYNEQFFGPGTRLTVL.

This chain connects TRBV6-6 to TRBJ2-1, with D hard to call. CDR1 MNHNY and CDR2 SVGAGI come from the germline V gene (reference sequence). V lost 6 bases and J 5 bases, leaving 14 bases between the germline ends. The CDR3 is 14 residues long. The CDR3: CASRLLTENNEQFF. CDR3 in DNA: TGTGCCAGCAGACTCCTCACTGAAAACAATGAGCAGTTCTTC.

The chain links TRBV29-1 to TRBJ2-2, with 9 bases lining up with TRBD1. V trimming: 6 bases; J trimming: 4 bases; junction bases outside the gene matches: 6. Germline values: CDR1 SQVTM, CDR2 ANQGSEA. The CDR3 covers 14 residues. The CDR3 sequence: CSVAGTGLTGELFF. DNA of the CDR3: TGCAGCGTAGCCGGGACAGGGCTCACCGGGGAGCTGTTTTTT.